Listed here is a single T cell receptor beta chain. Antigen specificity is unknown. Sorted populations all had greater than 95% purity. The data were obtained in a study of beta chain features in type 1 diabetes. Study context: Sorted cells examined across all samples numbered 107,917,701.

The whole isolated RNA underwent reverse transcription, so sequencing captured expressed TCRB transcripts. Data came from immunoSEQ multiplex PCR; TCRdb stores just in-frame clones and leaves some out. The sample lists approximately 140,000 clones, about a tenth seen once, with approximately 0.69% in the top ten. Points from the study as a whole: Still unanswered here is whether HLA type influences TCRB rearrangement.

CDR1 is LGHNA, CDR2 YSLEER, per germline. Trimming cost V 4 bases and J 4 bases, with 10 bases left between them. CDR3 length: 13 amino acids. Sequences were obtained from central memory CD4+ T cells from blood. The TCR was taken from a woman in her 40s in good health. The rearrangement joins TRBV4-3 to TRBJ2-5; possibly TRBD1 for D (5 bases). CDR3 DNA: TGCGCCAGCAGCCTCAGGCAGGGAGAGACCCAGTACTTC. Translated, it gives CASSLRQGETQYF.